This passage covers 15 T cell receptor beta chains from one sample sequenced in a study of shared clonotypes between healthy human individuals. Libraries were prepared by immunoSEQ multiplex PCR; TCRdb keeps only in-frame clonotypes and omits some of them. The data hold approximately 500,000 clones, with roughly 95% observed a single time. Sequences were obtained from naive CD4+ T cells sorted from blood. The subset: CD45RA+ positively selected. These receptors all stem from a woman aged 25-40 years in good health.

The gene calls are TRBV4-1 and TRBJ2-6, with a possible D match to TRBD2 (6 bases). Trimming shortened V by 8 bases and J by 1 base, and 24 bases separated the two germline ends. The CDR3 sequence is 19 residues long. Germline-derived CDR1 and CDR2 are MGHRA and YSYEKL. The CDR3 loop is CASSWGGGASLSGANVLTF. Written as DNA, the CDR3 is TGCGCCAGCTCTTGGGGTGGCGGGGCATCTCTTTCTGGGGCCAACGTCCTGACTTTC.

The chain couples TRBV4-1 to TRBJ2-5, with D uncertain. Trimming left V 0 bases short and J 0 bases short, with 8 bases between. CDR1 MGHRA and CDR2 YSYEKL come from the germline V gene. The CDR3 length is 15 residues. The CDR3 spells CASSQDSTYQETQYF. For the CDR3, the DNA is TGCGCCAGCAGCCAAGATAGCACGTACCAAGAGACCCAGTACTTC.

The rearrangement joins TRBV5-6 to TRBJ2-7; D possibly corresponds to TRBD1 (6 bases). Trimming took 4 bases from V and 1 from J, leaving 9 bases between them. The V gene's germline CDR1 is SGHDT and CDR2 YYEEEE. This CDR3 contains 13 residues. CDR3 coding DNA: TGTGCCAGCAGCAGAGACAGGTCCTACGAGCAGTACTTC. This gives the protein CASSRDRSYEQYF.

This chain connects TRBV7-1 to TRBJ2-7; 13 positions match TRBD2. TRBV7-1 is known as an ORF, though its function is uncertain. Trimming at V came to 2 bases and at J to 5 bases, leaving 3 bases not matched to a gene. This CDR3 spans 15 amino acids. The DNA of the CDR3 is TGTGCCAGCAGCTCAAGGACTAGCGGGAGTCACGAGCAGTACTTC. As protein: CASSSRTSGSHEQYF.

This clone was detected only once. V is TRBV19 and J is TRBJ1-6; the match to TRBD1 covers 9 bases. The V segment lost 3 bases and the J segment 8 bases; nucleotides outside the gene matches: 11. The germline V gene encodes CDR1 LNHDA and CDR2 SQIVND (reference sequence). CDR3 length equals 17 residues. For the CDR3, the DNA is TGTGCCAGTAGTATGAGGAATTTGGGACAGGGCTATTCACCCCTCCACTTT. Amino acid sequence: CASSMRNLGQGYSPLHF.

The chain couples TRBV14 to TRBJ2-3; TRBD2 aligns across 9 bases. CDR1 and CDR2 (germline): SGHDN, FVKESK. With 2 bases clipped from V and 3 bases from J, the junction kept 3 bases outside the gene matches. The CDR3 extends over 15 amino acids. CDR3 in DNA: TGTGCCAGCAGCCAATTGCTAGCGGGAACAGATACGCAGTATTTT. Protein product: CASSQLLAGTDTQYF.

The V gene is TRBV19, the J gene TRBJ2-7; D uncertain. The ends were cut back, 2 bases at V and 0 bases at J, with 8 bases in the middle. Germline V gene sequence: CDR1 LNHDA, CDR2 SQIVND (reference sequence). CDR3 length equals 14 residues. CDR3 DNA: TGTGCCAGTAGTATATGGAGCCACTCCTACGAGCAGTACTTC. It translates to CASSIWSHSYEQYF.

CDR3 nucleotide sequence: TGTGCCAGCAGCCAAATGAGTGAGCAGTACTTC. This gives the protein CASSQMSEQYF. The V call is TRBV4-2, the J call TRBJ2-7; no definite D call. Trimming shortened V by 2 bases and J by 7 bases, and 6 bases separated the two germline ends. CDR3 length: 11 amino acids. CDR1 and CDR2 from the germline V gene are LGHNA and YNFKEQ.

The V call is TRBV2, the J call TRBJ2-2; D remains unclear. This CDR3 comprises 12 residues. The germline V gene encodes CDR1 SNHLY and CDR2 FYNNEI. Trimming stripped 0 bases from V and 10 bases from J, with 6 bases between. CDR3 bases: TGTGCCAGCAGTGAAGCCTTACAGGAGCTGTTTTTT. It specifies CASSEALQELFF.

The V gene is TRBV5-1, the J gene TRBJ2-5, with D unresolved. Deletions cut 1 base from V and 0 bases from J, with 1 base between. In germline, CDR1 is SGHRS, CDR2 YFSETQ. The CDR3 loop spans 12 amino acids. The DNA of the CDR3 is TGCGCCAGCAGCTTGTACCAAGAGACCCAGTACTTC. Protein product: CASSLYQETQYF.

This chain uses TRBV6-6 with TRBJ1-5, with 7 positions matching TRBD1. This CDR3 has 15 residues. Germline-derived CDR1 and CDR2 are MNHNY and SVGAGI (reference sequence). The V and J ends lost 6 bases and 1 base, in that order; junction bases with no gene match: 6. The CDR3 here is CASRTDRASNQPQHF. The CDR3 nucleotides read TGTGCCAGCAGAACAGACAGGGCGAGCAATCAGCCCCAGCATTTT.

The gene calls are TRBV2 and TRBJ1-2; maybe TRBD1 (6 bases). The V end was cut by 5 bases, the J end by 8 bases, with 21 bases between. This CDR3 is 15 amino acids long. The germline V gene encodes CDR1 SNHLY and CDR2 FYNNEI. CDR3 bases: TGTGCCAGCAGTAAGGCCGCGGGCAGGGGCCGGGGCTACACCTTC. Translating gives CASSKAAGRGRGYTF.

As to this clone: This CDR3 is also generated by other DNA sequences in the sample. The gene calls are TRBV28 and TRBJ1-5; D unresolved. Between the trimmed V and J ends, which lost 4 bases and 4 bases, there was a span of 5 bases. The CDR3 is made up of 12 amino acids. CDR1 and CDR2 (germline): MDHEN, SYDVKM. CDR3 region: CASSSRNQPQHF. CDR3 nucleotide sequence: TGTGCCAGCAGTTCAAGGAATCAGCCCCAGCATTTT.

V is TRBV7-2 and J is TRBJ1-1; 8 nucleotides match TRBD1. V gave up 8 bases and J gave up 5 bases; unmatched junction bases: 7. The CDR3 loop spans 13 amino acids. Germline V gene lookup returns CDR1 SGHTA and CDR2 FQGNSA. The CDR3 coding sequence is TGTGCCAGCGGCAACAGGGGGATAACTGAAGCTTTCTTT. Translating gives CASGNRGITEAFF.

The chain recombines TRBV11-2 with TRBJ2-7, with TRBD2 as a possible D gene (5 bases). The germline CDR1 and CDR2 sequences are SGHAT and FQNNGV. The germline V and J ends were trimmed by 3 bases and 3 bases, with 18 bases remaining between them. The CDR3 has 16 residues. The CDR3 loop is CASSFTSGGLGYEQYF. Written as DNA, the CDR3 is TGTGCCAGCAGCTTCACTTCAGGAGGTCTGGGCTACGAGCAGTACTTC.